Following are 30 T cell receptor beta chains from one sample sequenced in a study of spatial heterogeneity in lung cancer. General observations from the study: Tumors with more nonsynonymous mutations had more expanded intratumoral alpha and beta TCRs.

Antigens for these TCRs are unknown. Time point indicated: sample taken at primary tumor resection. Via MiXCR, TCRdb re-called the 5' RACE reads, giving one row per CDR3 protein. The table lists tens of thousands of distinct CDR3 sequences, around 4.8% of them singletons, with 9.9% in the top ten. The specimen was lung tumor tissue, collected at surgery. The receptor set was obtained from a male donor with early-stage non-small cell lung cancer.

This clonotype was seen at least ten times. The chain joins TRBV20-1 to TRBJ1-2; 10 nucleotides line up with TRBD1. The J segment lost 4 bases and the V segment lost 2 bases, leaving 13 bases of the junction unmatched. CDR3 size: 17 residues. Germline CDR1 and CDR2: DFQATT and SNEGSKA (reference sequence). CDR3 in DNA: TGCAGTGCTAGATCTCCTCCGACAGGGGGCCGGGGCTATGGCTACACCTTC. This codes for CSARSPPTGGRGYGYTF.

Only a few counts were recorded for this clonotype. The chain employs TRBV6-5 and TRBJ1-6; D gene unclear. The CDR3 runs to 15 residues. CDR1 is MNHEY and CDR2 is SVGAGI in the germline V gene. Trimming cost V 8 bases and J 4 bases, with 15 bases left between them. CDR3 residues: CASLQTTGYNSPLHF. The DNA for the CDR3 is TGTGCCAGCCTTCAGACGACCGGGTATAATTCACCCCTCCACTTT.

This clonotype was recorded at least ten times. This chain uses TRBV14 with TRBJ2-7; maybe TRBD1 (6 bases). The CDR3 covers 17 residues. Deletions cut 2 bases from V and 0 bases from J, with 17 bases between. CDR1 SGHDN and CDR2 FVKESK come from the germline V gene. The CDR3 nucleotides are TGTGCCAGCAGCCAAAGAAGGACAGTTTATAGCTCCTACGAGCAGTACTTC. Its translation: CASSQRRTVYSSYEQYF. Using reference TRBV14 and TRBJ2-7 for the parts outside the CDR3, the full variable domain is EAGVTQFPSHSVIEKGQTVTLRCDPISGHDNLYWYRRVMGKEIKFLLHFVKESKQDESGMPNNRFLAERTGGTYSTLKVQPAELEDSGVYFCASSQRRTVYSSYEQYFGPGTRLTVT.

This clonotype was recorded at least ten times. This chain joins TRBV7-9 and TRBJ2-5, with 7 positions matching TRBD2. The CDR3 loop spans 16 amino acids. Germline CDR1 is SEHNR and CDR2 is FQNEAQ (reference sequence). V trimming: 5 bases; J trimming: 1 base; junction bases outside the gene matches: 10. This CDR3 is CASSGRILAGQETQYF. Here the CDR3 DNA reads TGTGCCAGCAGCGGACGCATATTAGCGGGCCAAGAGACCCAGTACTTC.

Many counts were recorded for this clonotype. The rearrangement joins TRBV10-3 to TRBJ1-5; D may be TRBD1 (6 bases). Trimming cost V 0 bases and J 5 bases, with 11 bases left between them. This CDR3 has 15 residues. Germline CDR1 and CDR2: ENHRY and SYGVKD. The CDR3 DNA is TGTGCCATCAGTGAGTCGGCGGAGGGGGATCAGCCCCAGCATTTT. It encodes CAISESAEGDQPQHF.

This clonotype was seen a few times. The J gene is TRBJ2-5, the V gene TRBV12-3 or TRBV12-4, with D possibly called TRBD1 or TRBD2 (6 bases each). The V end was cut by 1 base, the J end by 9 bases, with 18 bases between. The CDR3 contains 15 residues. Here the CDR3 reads CASSLGGALTGAQYF. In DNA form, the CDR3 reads TGTGCCAGCAGTTTAGGGGGGGCCCTCACTGGGGCCCAGTACTTC.

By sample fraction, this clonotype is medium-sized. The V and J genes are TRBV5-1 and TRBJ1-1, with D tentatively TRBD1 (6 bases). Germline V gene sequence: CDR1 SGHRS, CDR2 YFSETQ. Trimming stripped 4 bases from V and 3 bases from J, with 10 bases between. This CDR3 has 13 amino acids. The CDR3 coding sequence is TGCGCCAGCAGCACAGGGACGGACACTGAAGCTTTCTTT. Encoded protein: CASSTGTDTEAFF.

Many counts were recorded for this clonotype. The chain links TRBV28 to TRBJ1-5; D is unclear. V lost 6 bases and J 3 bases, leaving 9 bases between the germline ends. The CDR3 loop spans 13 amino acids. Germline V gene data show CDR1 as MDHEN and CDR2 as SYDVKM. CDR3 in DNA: TGTGCCAGCAGCCGGCCCTACAATCAGCCCCAGCATTTT. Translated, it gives CASSRPYNQPQHF.

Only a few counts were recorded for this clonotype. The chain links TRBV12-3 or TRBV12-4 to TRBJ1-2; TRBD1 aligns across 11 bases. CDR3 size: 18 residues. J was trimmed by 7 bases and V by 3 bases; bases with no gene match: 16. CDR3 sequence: CASSFQPGTGGISGGYTF. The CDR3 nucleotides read TGTGCCAGCAGTTTTCAACCCGGGACAGGGGGTATAAGTGGTGGCTACACCTTC.

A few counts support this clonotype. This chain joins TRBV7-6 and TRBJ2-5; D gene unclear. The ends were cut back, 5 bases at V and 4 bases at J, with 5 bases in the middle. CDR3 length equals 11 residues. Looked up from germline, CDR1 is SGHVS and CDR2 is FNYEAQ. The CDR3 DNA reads TGTGCCAGCAGCCCCAGAGAGACCCAGTACTTC. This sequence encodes CASSPRETQYF.

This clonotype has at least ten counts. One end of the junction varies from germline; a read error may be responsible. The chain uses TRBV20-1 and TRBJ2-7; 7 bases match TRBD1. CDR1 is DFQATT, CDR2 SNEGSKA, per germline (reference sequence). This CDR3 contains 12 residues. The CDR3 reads CSARGGPYEQYF. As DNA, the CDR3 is TGCAGTGCAAGAGGGGGCCCCTACGAGCAGTACTTC.

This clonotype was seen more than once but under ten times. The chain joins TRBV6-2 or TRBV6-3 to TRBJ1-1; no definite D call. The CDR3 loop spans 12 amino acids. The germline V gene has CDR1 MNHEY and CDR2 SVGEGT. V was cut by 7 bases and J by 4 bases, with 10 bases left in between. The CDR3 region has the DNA TGTGCCAGCAAGGGTCCGGTCACTGAAGCTTTCTTT. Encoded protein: CASKGPVTEAFF.

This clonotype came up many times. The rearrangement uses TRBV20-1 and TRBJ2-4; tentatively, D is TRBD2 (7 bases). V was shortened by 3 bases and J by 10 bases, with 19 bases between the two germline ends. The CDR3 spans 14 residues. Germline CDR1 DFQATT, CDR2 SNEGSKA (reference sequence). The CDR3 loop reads CSASLRGPGMIQYF. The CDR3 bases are TGCAGTGCTAGCCTGCGGGGGCCGGGCATGATTCAGTACTTC.

CDR3 nucleotide sequence: TGTGCCATCAGTGAGTCGATCAAGGTTAACTATGGCTACACCTTC. This translates into CAISESIKVNYGYTF. This chain links TRBV10-3 with TRBJ1-2; D gene unclear. CDR1 is ENHRY and CDR2 is SYGVKD in the germline V gene. The CDR3 is 15 amino acids. With 0 bases removed from V and 1 base from J, the gap between germline ends came to 9 bases.

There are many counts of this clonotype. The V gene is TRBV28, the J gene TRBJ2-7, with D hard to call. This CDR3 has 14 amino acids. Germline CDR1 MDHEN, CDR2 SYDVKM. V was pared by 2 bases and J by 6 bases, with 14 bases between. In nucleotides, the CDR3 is TGTGCCAGCAGTTTAAGGTATGGGGTCGGCGAGCAGTACTTC. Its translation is CASSLRYGVGEQYF.

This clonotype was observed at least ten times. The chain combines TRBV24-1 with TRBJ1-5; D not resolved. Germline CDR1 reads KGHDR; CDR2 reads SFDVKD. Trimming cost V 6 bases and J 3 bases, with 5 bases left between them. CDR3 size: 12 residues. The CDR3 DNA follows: TGTGCCACCAGTCGGCTCAATCAGCCCCAGCATTTT. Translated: CATSRLNQPQHF.

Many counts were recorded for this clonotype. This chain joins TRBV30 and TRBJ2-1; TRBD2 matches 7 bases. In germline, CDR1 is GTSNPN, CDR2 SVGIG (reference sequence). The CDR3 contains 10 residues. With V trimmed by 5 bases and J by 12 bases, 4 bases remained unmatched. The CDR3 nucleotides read TGTGCCTGGGGACTAGATCGGCAGTTCTTC. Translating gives CAWGLDRQFF.

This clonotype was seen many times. The DNA of the CDR3 is TGCGCCAGCAGCCAAGAGCCGGGAGATACGCAGTATTTT. It yields the protein CASSQEPGDTQYF. The rearrangement joins TRBV4-3 to TRBJ2-3; no clear D. The CDR3 consists of 13 residues. V was clipped by 0 bases and J by 5 bases, with 6 bases between them. The germline V gene has CDR1 LGHNA and CDR2 YSLEER.

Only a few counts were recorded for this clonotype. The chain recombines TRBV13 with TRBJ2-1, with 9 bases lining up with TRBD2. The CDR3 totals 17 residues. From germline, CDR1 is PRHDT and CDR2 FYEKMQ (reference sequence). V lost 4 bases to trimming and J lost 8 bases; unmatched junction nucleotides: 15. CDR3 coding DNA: TGTGCCAGCAGCTCCTCTATAGCGGGAGCAATGGAAGATGAGCAGTTCTTC. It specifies CASSSSIAGAMEDEQFF.

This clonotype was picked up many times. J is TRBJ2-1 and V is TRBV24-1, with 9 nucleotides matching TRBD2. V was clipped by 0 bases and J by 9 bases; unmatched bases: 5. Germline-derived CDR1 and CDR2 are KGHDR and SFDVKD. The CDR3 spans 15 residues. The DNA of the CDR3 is TGTGCCACCAGTGATTTGACCAGCGGGGGGACTGAGCAGTTCTTC. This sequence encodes CATSDLTSGGTEQFF.

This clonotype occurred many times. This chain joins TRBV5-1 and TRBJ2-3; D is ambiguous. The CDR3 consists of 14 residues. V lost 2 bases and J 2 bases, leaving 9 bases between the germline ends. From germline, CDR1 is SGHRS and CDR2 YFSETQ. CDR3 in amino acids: CASSFPSPTDTQYF. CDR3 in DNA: TGCGCCAGCAGCTTCCCCAGTCCCACAGATACGCAGTATTTT.

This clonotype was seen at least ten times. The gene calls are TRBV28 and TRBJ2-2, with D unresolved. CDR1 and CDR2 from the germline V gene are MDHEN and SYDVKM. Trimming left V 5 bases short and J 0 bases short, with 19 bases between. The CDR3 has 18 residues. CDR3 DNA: TGTGCCAGCAGTCCCACCCTCGCTGTGGATACGAACACCGGGGAGCTGTTTTTT. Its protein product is CASSPTLAVDTNTGELFF.

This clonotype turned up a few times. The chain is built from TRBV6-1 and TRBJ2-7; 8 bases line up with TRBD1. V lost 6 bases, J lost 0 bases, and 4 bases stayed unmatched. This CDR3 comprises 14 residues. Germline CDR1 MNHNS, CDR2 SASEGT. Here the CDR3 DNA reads TGTGCCAGCAGGGAGGGGACAGGCTCCTACGAGCAGTACTTC. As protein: CASREGTGSYEQYF.

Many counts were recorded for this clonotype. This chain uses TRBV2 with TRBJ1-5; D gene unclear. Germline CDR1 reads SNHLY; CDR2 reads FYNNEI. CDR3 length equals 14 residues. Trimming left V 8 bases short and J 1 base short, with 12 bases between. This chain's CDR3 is CASQRTDSNQPQHF. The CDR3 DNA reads TGTGCCAGCCAACGGACGGACAGCAATCAGCCCCAGCATTTT.

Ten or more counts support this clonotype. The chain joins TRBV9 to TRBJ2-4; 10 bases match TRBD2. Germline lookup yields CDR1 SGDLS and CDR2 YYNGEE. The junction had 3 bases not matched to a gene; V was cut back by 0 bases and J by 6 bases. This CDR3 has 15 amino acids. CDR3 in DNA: TGTGCCAGCAGCGTAGCTAGCGGGGGACGAAACATTCAGTACTTC. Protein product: CASSVASGGRNIQYF.

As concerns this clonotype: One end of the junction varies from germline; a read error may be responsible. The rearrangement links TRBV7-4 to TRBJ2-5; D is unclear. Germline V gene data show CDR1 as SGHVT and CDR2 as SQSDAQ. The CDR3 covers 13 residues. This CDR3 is CASSLNPQVTQYF. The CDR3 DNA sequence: TGTGCCAGCAGCTTAAACCCCCAAGTGACCCAGTACTTC.

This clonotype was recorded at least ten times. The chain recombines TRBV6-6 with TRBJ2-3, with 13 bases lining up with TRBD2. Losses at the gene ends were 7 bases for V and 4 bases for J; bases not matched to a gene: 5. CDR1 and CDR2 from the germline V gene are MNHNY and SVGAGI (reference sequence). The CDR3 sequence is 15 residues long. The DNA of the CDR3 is TGTGCCAGCAACGACGGGACTAGCGGGGCAGATACGCAGTATTTT. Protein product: CASNDGTSGADTQYF.

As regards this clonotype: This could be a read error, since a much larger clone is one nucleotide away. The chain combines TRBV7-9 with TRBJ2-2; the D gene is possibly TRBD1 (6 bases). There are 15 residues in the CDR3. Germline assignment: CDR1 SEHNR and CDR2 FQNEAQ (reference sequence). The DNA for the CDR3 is TGTGCCTGCAGTAACAGGGATACGAACACCGGGGAGCTGTTTTTT. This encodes CACSNRDTNTGELFF.

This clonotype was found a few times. In nucleotides, the CDR3 is TGCAGTGTATCAGGGACCCGATTTTCCTACGAGCAGTACTTC. Its translation is CSVSGTRFSYEQYF. The chain recombines TRBV20-1 with TRBJ2-7, with D perhaps being TRBD1 or TRBD2 (5 bases each). CDR3 length: 14 residues. CDR1 and CDR2 (germline): DFQATT, SNEGSKA (reference sequence). V lost 7 bases and J lost 1, with 17 bases in between.

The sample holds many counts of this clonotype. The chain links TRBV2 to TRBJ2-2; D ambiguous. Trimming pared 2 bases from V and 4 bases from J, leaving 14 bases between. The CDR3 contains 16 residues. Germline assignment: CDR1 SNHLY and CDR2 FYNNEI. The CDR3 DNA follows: TGTGCCAGCAGTGAATTAGAAGGAACGGTCACCGGGGAGCTGTTTTTT. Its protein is CASSELEGTVTGELFF.